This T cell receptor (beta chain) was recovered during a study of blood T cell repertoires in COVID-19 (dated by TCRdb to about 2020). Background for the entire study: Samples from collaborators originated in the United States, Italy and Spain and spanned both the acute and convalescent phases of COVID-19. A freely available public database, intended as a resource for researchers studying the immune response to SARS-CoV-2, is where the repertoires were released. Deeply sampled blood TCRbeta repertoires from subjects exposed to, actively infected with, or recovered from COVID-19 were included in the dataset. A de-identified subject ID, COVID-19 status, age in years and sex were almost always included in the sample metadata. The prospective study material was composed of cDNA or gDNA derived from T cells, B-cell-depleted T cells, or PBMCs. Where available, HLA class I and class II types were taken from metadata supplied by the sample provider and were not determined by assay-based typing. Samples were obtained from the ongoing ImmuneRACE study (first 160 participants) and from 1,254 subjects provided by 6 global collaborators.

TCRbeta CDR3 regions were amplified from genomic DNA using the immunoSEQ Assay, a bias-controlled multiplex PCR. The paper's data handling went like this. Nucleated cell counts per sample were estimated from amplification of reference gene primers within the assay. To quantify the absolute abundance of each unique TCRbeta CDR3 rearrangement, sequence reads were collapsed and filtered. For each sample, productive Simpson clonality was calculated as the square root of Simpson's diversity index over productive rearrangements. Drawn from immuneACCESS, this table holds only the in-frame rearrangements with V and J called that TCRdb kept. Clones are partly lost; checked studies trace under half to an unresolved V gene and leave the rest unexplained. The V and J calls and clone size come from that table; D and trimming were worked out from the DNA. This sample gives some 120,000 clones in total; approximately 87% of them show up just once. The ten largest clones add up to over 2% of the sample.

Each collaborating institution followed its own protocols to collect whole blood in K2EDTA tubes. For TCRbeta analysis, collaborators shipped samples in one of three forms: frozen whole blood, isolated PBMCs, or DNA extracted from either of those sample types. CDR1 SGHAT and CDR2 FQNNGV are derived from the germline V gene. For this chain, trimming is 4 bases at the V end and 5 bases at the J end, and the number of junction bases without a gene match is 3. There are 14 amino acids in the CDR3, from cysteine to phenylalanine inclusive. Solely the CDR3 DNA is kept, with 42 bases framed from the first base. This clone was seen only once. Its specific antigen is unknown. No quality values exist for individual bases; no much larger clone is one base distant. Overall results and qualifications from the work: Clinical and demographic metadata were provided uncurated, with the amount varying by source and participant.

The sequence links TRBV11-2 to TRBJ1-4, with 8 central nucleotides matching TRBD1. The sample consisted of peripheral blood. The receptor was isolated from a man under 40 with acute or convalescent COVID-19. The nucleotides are TGTGCCAGCAGCTCATACAGGGGGAATGAAAAACTGTTTTTT. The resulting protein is CASSSYRGNEKLFF.